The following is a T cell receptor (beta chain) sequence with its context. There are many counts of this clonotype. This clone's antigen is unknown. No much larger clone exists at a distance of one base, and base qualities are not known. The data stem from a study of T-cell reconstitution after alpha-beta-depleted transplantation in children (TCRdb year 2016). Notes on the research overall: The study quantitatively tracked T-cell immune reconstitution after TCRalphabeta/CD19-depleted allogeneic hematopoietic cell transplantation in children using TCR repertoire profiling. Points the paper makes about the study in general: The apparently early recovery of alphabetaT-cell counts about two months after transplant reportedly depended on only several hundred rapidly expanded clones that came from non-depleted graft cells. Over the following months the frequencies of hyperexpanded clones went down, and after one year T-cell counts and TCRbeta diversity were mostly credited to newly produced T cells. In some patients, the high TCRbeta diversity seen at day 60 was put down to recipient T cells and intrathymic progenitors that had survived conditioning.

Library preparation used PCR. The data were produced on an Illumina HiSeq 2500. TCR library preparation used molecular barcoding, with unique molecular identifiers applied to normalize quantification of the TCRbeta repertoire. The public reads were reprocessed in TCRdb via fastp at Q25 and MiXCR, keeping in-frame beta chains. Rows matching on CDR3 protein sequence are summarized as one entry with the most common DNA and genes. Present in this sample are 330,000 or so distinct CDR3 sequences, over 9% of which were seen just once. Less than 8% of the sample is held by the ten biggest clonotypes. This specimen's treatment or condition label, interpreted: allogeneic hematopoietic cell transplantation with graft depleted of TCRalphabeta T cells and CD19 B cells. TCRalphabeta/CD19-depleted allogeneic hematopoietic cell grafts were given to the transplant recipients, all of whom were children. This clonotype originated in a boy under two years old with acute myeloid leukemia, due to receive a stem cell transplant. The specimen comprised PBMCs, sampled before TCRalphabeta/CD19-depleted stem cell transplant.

The DNA sequence reads TGTGCCAGCAGTTCGGACAGGGGAACAGATACGCAGTATTTT. Its product reads: CASSSDRGTDTQYF. Rearrangement joined TRBV12-3 or TRBV12-4 to TRBJ2-3; TRBD1 agrees with 9 junctional bases. Compared with germline, V lacks 4 bases and J lacks 3 bases; bases without a gene match: 2. The CDR3 measures 14 amino acids from cysteine to phenylalanine. The kept DNA is CDR3 alone, 42 bases in frame from the first base.